The clone carrying this T cell receptor (beta chain) was detected only a few times. Its matching antigen is unknown. CDR3 length: 11 amino acids. CDR1 is MNHEY and CDR2 is SVGAGI in the germline V gene. The V end lost 3 bases, the J end lost 4 bases, and 3 bases lay between the germline ends. The sample comes from a study of Ad26.COV2.S vaccination and SARS-CoV-2 variants. Notes on the study in general: TCR breadth and depth estimates may have understated total T cell responses. Vaccine recipients showed a spike-specific TCR breadth that was higher than in placebo recipients. The breadth of spike-specific CD8+ and CD4+ T cell responses after vaccination was reportedly substantial.

Clones were sequenced by immunoSEQ multiplex PCR, and TCRdb holds only the in-frame ones, with some missing. The repertoire includes about 400,000 clones, approximately 86% of them detected once, and 3.5% sits in the top ten. As for treatment: some 19 received Ad26.COV2.S at low or high dose, single or two shots; about 5 received placebo; per-sample allocation not given. Collection of samples fell on day 63 after the first vaccine or placebo injection. The vaccine delivered Wuhan-strain SARS-CoV-2 spike through an Ad26 vector. This sequence originates from a person between 18 and 59 years old who received the Ad26.COV2.S COVID-19 vaccine or a placebo. V is TRBV6-5 and J is TRBJ2-5; no firm D call. The specimen was peripheral blood, collected in a trial of Ad26.COV2.S vaccine versus placebo. Written as DNA, the CDR3 is TGTGCCAGCAGTTATACAGAGACCCAGTACTTC. It encodes CASSYTETQYF.